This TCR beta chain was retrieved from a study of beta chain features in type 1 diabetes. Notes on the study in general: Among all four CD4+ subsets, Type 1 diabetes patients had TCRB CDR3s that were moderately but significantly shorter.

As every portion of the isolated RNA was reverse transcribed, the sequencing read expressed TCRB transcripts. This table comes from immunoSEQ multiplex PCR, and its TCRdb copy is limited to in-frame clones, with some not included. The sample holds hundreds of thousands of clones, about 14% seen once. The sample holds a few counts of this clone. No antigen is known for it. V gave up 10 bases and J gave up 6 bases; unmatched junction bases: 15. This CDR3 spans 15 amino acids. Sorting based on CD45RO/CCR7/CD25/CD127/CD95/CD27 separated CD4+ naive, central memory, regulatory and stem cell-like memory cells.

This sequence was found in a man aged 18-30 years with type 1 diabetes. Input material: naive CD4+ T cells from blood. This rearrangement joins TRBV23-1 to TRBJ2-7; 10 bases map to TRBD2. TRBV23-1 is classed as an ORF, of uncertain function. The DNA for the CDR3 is TGCGCCACCACAGTCAAAGGGACTAGCGTACCCGAGCAGTACTTC. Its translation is CATTVKGTSVPEQYF.